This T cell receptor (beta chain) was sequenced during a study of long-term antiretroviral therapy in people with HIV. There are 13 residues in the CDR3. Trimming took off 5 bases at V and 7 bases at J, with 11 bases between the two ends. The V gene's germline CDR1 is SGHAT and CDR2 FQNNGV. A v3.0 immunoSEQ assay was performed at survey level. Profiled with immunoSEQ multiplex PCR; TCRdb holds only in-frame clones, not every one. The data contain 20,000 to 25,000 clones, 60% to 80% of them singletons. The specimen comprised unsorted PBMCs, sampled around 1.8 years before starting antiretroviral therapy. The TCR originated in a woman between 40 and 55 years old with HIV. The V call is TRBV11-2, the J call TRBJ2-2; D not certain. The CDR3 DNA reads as TGTGCCAGCAGCCCTCGCTGGGTCGGGGAGCTGTTTTTT. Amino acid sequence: CASSPRWVGELFF.